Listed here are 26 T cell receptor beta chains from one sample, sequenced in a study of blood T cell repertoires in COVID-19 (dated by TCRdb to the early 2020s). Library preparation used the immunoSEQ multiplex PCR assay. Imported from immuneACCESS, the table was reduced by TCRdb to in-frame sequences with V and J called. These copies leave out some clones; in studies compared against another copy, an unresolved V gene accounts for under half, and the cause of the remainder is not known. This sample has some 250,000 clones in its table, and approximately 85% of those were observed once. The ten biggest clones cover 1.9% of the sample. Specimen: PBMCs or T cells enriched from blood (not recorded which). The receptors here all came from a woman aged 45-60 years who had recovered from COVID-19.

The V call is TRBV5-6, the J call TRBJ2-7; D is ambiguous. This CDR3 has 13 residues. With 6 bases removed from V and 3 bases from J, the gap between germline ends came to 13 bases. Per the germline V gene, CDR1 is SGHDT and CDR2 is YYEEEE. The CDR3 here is CASTFPRYYEQYF. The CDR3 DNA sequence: TGTGCCAGCACCTTCCCCCGGTACTACGAGCAGTACTTC.

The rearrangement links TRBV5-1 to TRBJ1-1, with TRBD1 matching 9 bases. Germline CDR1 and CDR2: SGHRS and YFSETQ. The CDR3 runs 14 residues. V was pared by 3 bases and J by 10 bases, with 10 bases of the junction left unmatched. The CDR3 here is CASSWGDRVKGAFF. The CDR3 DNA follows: TGCGCCAGCAGCTGGGGGGACAGGGTAAAAGGAGCTTTCTTT.

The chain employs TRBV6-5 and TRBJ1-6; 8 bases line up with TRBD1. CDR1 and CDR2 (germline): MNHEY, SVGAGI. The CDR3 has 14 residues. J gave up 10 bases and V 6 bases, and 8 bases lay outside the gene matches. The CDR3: CASRLQGVRSPLHF. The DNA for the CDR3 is TGTGCCAGCAGGTTACAGGGGGTACGATCACCCCTCCACTTT.

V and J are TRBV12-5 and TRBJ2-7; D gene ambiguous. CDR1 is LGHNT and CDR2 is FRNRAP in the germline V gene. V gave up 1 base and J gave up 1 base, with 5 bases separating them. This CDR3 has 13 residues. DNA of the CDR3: TGTGCTAGTGGTTTGGAGGAGTCCTACGAGCAGTACTTC. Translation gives CASGLEESYEQYF.

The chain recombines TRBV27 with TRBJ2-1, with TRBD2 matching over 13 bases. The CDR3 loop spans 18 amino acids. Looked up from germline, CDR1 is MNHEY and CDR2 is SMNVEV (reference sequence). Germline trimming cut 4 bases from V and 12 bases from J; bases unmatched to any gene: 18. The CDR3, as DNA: TGTGCCAGCAGTTCGTCCCGACTAGCGGGAGGCCGGGATTTTGGGCAGTTCTTC. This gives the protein CASSSSRLAGGRDFGQFF.

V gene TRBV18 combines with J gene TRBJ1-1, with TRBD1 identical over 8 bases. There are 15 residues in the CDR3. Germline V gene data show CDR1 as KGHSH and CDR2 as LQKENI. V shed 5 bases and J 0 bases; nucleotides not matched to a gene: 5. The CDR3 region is CASSRMGQVNTEAFF. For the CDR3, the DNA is TGTGCCAGCTCAAGAATGGGACAGGTGAACACTGAAGCTTTCTTT.

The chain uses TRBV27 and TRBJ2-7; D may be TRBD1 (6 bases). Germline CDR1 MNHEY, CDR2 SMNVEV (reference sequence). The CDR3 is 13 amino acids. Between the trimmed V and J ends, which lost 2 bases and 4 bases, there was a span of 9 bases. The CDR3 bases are TGTGCCAGCAGTTTACAGGACAGTTACGAGCAGTACTTC. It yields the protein CASSLQDSYEQYF.

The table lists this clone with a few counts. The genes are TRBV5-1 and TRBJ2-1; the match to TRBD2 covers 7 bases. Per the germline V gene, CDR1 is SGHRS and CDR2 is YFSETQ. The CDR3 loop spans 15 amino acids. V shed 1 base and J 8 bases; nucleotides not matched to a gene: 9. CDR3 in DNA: TGCGCCAGCAGCTTGTCAGGGAGGGCCGATGATGAGCAGTTCTTC. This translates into CASSLSGRADDEQFF. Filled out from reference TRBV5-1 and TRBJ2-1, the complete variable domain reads KAGVTQTPRYLIKTRGQQVTLSCSPISGHRSVSWYQQTPGQGLQFLFEYFSETQRNKGNFPGRFSGRQFSNSRSEMNVSTLELGDSALYLCASSLSGRADDEQFFGPGTRLTVL.

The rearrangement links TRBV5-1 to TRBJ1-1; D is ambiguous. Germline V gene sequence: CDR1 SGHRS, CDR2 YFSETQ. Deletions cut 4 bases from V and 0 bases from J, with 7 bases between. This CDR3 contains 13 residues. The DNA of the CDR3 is TGCGCCAGCAGCAGAGATTTGAACACTGAAGCTTTCTTT. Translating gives CASSRDLNTEAFF.

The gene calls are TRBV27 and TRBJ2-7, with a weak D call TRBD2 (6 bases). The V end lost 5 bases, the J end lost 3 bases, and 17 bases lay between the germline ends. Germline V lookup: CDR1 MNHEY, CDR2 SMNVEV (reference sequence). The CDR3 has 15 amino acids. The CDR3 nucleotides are TGTGCCAGCAGTGCCGGGACTGGCGCCTACTACGAGCAGTACTTC. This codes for CASSAGTGAYYEQYF.

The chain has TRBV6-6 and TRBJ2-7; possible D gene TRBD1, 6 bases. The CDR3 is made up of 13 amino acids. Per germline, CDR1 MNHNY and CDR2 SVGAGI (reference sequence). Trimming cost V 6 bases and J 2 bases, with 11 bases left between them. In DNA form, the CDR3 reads TGTGCCAGCAGGCCAGGGGTGACCTACGAGCAGTACTTC. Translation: CASRPGVTYEQYF.

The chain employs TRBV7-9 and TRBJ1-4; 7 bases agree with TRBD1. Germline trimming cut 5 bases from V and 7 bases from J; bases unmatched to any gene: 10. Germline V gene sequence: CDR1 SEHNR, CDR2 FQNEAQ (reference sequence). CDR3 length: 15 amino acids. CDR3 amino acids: CASSPRQGASEKLFF. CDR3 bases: TGTGCCAGCAGCCCTCGACAGGGCGCTTCTGAAAAACTGTTTTTT.

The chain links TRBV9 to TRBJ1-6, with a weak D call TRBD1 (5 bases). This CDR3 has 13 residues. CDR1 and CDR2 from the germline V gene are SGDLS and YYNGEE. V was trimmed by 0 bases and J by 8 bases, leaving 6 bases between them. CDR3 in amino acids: CASSVGGDSPLHF. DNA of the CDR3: TGTGCCAGCAGCGTAGGGGGGGATTCACCCCTCCACTTT.

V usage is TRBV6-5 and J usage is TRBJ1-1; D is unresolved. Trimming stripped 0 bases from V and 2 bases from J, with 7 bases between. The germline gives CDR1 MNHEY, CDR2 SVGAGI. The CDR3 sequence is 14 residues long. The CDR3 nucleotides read TGTGCCAGCAGTTACTCGACGGGAAACACTGAAGCTTTCTTT. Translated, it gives CASSYSTGNTEAFF.

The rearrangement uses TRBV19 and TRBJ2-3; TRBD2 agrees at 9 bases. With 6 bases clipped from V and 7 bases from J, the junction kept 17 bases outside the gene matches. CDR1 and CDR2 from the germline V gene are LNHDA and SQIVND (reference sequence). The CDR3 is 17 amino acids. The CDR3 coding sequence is TGTGCCAGTAGCAAACTACGTCTAGCGGGAACATTAAATACGCAGTATTTT. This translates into CASSKLRLAGTLNTQYF.

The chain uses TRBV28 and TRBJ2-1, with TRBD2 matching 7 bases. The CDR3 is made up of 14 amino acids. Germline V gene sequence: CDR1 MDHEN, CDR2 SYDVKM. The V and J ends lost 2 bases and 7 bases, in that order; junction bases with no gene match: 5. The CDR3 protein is CASSLAGVPNEQFF. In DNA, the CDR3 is TGTGCCAGCAGTTTAGCGGGAGTCCCAAATGAGCAGTTCTTC.

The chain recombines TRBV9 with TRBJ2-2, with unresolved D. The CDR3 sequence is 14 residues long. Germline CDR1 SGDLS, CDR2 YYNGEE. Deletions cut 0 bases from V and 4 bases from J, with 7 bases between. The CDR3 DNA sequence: TGTGCCAGCAGCGTAGCTTATTCCACCGGGGAGCTGTTTTTT. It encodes CASSVAYSTGELFF.

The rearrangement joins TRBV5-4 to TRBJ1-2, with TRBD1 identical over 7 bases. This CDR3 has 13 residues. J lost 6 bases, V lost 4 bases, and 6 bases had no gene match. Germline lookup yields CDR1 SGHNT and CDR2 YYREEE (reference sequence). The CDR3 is CASSPTGLNGYTF. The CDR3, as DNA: TGTGCCAGCAGCCCGACAGGGTTAAATGGCTACACCTTC.

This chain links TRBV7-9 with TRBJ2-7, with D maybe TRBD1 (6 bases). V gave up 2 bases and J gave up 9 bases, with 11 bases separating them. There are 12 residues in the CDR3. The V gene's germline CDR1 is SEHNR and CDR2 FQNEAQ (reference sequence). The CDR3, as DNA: TGTGCCAGCAGCTTAACTACGGACAGGCAGTACTTC. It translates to CASSLTTDRQYF.

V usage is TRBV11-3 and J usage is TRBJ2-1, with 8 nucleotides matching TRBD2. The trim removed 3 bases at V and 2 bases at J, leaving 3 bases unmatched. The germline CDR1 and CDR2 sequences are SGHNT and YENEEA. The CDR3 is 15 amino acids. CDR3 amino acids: CASSFAGGTYNEQFF. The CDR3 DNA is TGTGCCAGCAGCTTTGCGGGAGGAACCTACAATGAGCAGTTCTTC.

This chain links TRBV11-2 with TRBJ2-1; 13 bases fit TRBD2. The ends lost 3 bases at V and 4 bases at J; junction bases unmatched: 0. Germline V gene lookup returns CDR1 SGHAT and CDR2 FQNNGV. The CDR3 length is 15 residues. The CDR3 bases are TGTGCCAGCAGCTTGACTAGCGGGGGGTACAATGAGCAGTTCTTC. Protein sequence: CASSLTSGGYNEQFF.

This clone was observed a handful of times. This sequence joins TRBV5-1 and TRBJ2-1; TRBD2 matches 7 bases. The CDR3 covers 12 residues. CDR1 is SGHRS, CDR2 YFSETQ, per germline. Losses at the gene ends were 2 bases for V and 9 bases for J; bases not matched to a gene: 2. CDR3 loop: CASSFGEGEQFF. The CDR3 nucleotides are TGCGCCAGCAGCTTTGGGGAGGGTGAGCAGTTCTTC.

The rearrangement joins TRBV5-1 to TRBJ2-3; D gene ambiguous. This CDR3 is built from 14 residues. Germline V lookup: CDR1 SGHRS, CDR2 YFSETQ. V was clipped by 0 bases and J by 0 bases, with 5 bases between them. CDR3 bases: TGCGCCAGCAGCTTGGCCGTCAGCACAGATACGCAGTATTTT. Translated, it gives CASSLAVSTDTQYF.

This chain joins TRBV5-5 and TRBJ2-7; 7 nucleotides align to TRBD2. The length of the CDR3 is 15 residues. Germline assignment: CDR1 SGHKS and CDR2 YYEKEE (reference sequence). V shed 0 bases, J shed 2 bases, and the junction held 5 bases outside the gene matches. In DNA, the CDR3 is TGTGCCAGCAGCTTGGATCCGGGAGGTACCTACGAGCAGTACTTC. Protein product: CASSLDPGGTYEQYF.

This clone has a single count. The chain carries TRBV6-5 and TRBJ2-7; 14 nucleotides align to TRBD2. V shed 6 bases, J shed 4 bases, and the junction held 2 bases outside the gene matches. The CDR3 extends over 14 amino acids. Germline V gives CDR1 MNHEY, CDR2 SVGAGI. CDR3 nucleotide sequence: TGTGCCAGCAGGACTAGCGGGAGGGCGTACGAGCAGTACTTC. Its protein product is CASRTSGRAYEQYF.

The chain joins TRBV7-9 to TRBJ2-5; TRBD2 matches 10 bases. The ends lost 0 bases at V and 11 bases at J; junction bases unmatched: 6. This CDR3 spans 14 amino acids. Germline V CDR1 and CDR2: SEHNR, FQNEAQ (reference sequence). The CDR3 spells CASSLARMTSGQYF. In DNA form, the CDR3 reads TGTGCCAGCAGCTTAGCTCGCATGACTAGCGGGCAGTACTTC.